This paragraph covers one T cell receptor beta chain sequence. This entry is derived from a study of cytomegalovirus exposure and HLA in healthy donors. CDR1 and CDR2 (germline): SQVTM, ANQGSEA. Unmatched junction bases numbered 3, after V lost 6 bases and J lost 5 bases. The CDR3 length is 12 residues. The PCR employed 60 Vbeta primers together with 13 Jbeta primers. The protocol was immunoSEQ multiplex PCR, while the TCRdb copy is restricted to in-frame clones and leaves out a portion. The sample lists roughly 190,000 clones; just under 75% were seen once. Sequences were obtained from PBMCs. The gene calls are TRBV29-1 and TRBJ2-5; 10 bases are a match to TRBD1. This receptor was identified in a man in his thirties or forties in good health and CMV-seropositive. The CDR3 bases are TGCAGCGTCCGGGACAGGGGTGAGACCCAGTACTTC. Translation gives CSVRDRGETQYF.